A selection of T cell receptor beta chains follows, all from one sample in a study of blood T cells in healthy people across ages. In TCRdb, the 5' RACE reads were re-called with MiXCR into one record per CDR3 protein. The data show under 1,000,000 distinct CDR3 sequences, about 47% seen once. Sequencing was done on a sample of blood. All receptors derive from an older man in good health. Each CDR3 is given with its conserved first and last residue. D genes are given only for firm matches. A clone size is listed for some rows: how often the clone was seen (once, few, many), or a class if it is expanded.

TRBV20-1,.,many,TRBJ2-1,CSARDYATEQFF,TGCAGTGCTAGAGATTATGCAACTGAGCAGTTCTTC
TRBV4-2,TRBD2,few,TRBJ2-1,CASSLSGGSTYNEQFF,TGTGCCAGCAGCCTTTCAGGCGGGAGTACTTACAATGAGCAGTTCTTC
TRBV20-1,.,.,TRBJ2-3,CSARKGTGGNSRNTDTQYF,TGCAGTGCTAGAAAGGGGACGGGCGGGAATTCCAGAAACACAGATACGCAGTATTTT
TRBV13,.,once,TRBJ2-7,CAGSLRTVKGYEQYF,TGTGCCGGCAGTTTAAGGACAGTCAAGGGTTACGAGCAGTACTTC
TRBV30,.,.,TRBJ2-6,CAWTGLGASVLTF,TGTGCCTGGACAGGGTTGGGGGCCAGCGTCCTGACTTTC
TRBV29-1,TRBD2,.,TRBJ2-7,CSVELGTTYNEQYF,TGCAGCGTTGAATTGGGGACTACCTACAATGAGCAGTACTTC
TRBV20-1,.,few,TRBJ2-7,CSARDALRKPYEQYF,TGCAGTGCTAGAGACGCTCTTAGGAAGCCCTACGAGCAGTACTTC
TRBV11-2,.,.,TRBJ1-2,CASSLGSQANYGYTF,TGTGCCAGCAGCTTAGGATCCCAGGCTAACTATGGCTACACCTTC
TRBV9,.,.,TRBJ2-3,CASSVGPLGAGRTDTQYF,TGTGCCAGCAGCGTAGGTCCGCTAGGGGCTGGGCGCACAGATACGCAGTATTTT
TRBV10-3,.,.,TRBJ2-4,CAISESKGGKNIQYF,TGTGCCATCAGTGAGTCCAAGGGCGGCAAAAACATTCAGTACTTC
TRBV6-5,.,.,TRBJ2-7,CASGRGSGYEQYF,TGTGCCAGCGGCAGGGGTAGTGGCTACGAGCAGTACTTC
TRBV20-1,.,many,TRBJ2-3,CSASSGISTDTQYF,TGCAGTGCTAGCTCGGGGATCAGCACAGATACGCAGTATTTT
TRBV20-1,.,.,TRBJ2-3,CSAPGGSTDTQYF,TGCAGTGCCCCTGGAGGGAGCACAGATACGCAGTATTTT
TRBV27,.,few,TRBJ1-2,CAPGGYGYTF,TGTGCCCCCGGCGGCTATGGCTACACCTTC
TRBV7-2,.,many,TRBJ2-7,CASSPDWSSYEQYF,TGTGCCAGCAGCCCGGACTGGAGCTCCTACGAGCAGTACTTC
TRBV20-1,.,few,TRBJ1-5,CSAGRTEDQPQHF,TGCAGTGCTGGACGGACAGAGGATCAGCCCCAGCATTTT
TRBV25-1,.,.,TRBJ2-1,CAGSTQVVREQFF,TGTGCCGGCAGTACCCAGGTAGTAAGAGAGCAGTTCTTC
TRBV2,.,.,TRBJ2-1,CASSEFGSPYNEQFF,TGTGCCAGCAGTGAGTTCGGGAGCCCCTACAATGAGCAGTTCTTC
TRBV7-2,.,.,TRBJ2-1,CASSLPQGYNEQFF,TGTGCCAGCAGCTTACCACAGGGTTACAATGAGCAGTTCTTC
TRBV2,.,.,TRBJ2-6,CASVGSPGIYGSGANVLTF,TGTGCCAGTGTCGGGAGCCCCGGGATCTATGGTTCTGGGGCCAACGTCCTGACTTTC
TRBV20-1,.,.,TRBJ2-7,CSARVEGGAYEQYF,TGCAGTGCTAGAGTTGAAGGAGGCGCCTACGAGCAGTACTTC
TRBV7-9,.,.,TRBJ1-6,CASSFADPVRSPLHF,TGTGCCAGCAGCTTCGCGGACCCGGTTCGTTCACCCCTCCACTTT
TRBV5-6,TRBD2,.,TRBJ2-7,CASSWGLAGSYNEQYF,TGTGCCAGCAGCTGGGGACTAGCGGGCTCCTACAATGAGCAGTACTTC
TRBV5-1,TRBD2,.,TRBJ2-1,CASSLPSSGRAVNEQFF,TGCGCCAGCAGCCTACCGTCTAGCGGGAGGGCCGTTAATGAGCAGTTCTTC
TRBV5-1,TRBD1,.,TRBJ2-1,CASRAPGQLRAVDEQFF,TGCGCCAGCAGAGCGCCGGGACAGCTAAGGGCGGTTGACGAGCAGTTCTTC
TRBV5-1,.,few,TRBJ1-5,CASSLGTEGQPQHF,TGCGCCAGCAGCTTGGGGACAGAAGGGCAGCCCCAGCATTTT
TRBV5-6,TRBD1,many,TRBJ2-7,CASSRIPGQSISEQYF,TGTGCCAGCAGCCGGATCCCGGGACAGTCTATCTCCGAGCAGTACTTC
TRBV28,TRBD1,few,TRBJ1-4,CASSRQGENEKLFF,TGTGCCAGCAGCCGACAGGGGGAAAATGAAAAACTGTTTTTT
TRBV29-1,TRBD1,.,TRBJ2-5,CSVSTGLSRETQYF,TGCAGCGTCTCGACAGGGTTGAGCCGTGAGACCCAGTACTTC
TRBV7-3,TRBD1,.,TRBJ2-1,CASSPTGVRYDEQFF,TGTGCCAGCAGTCCAACAGGGGTGAGATACGATGAGCAGTTCTTC
TRBV7-2,TRBD2,.,TRBJ2-1,CASSLRTSGKKFF,TGTGCCAGCAGCCTTAGGACTAGCGGGAAGAAGTTCTTC
TRBV7-3,.,.,TRBJ1-2,CASILTGGCDGYTF,TGTGCCAGCATCTTAACGGGGGGTTGTGATGGCTACACCTTC
TRBV9,.,few,TRBJ2-5,CASSGEGDKKTQYF,TGTGCCAGCAGCGGGGAGGGGGACAAGAAGACCCAGTACTTC
TRBV20-1,TRBD2,.,TRBJ2-3,CSAIQMGLAGVDTQYF,TGCAGTGCCATTCAAATGGGGCTAGCGGGTGTGGATACGCAGTATTTT
TRBV12-3/TRBV12-4,TRBD1,.,TRBJ1-1,CASMNSTGKFLLRSLNTEAFF,TGTGCCAGCATGAACTCGACAGGGAAATTTCTGTTAAGATCACTGAACACTGAAGCTTTCTTT
TRBV29-1,TRBD1,.,TRBJ2-7,CSVTTPGTGSEQYF,TGCAGCGTGACCACCCCCGGGACAGGCAGCGAGCAGTACTTC
TRBV12-5,TRBD1,few,TRBJ2-7,CASGHGTAYEQYF,TGTGCTAGTGGCCACGGGACAGCCTACGAGCAGTACTTC
TRBV12-3/TRBV12-4,.,.,TRBJ2-3,CASSFIGGSTDAQYF,TGTGCCAGCAGTTTCATAGGGGGAAGCACAGATGCGCAGTATTTT
TRBV2,.,.,TRBJ2-2,CASSDRAGELFF,TGTGCCAGCAGTGATAGGGCCGGGGAGCTGTTTTTT
TRBV6-1,.,.,TRBJ2-5,CASSEQVRETQYF,TGTGCCAGCAGTGAGCAGGTCCGAGAGACCCAGTACTTC
TRBV28,.,.,TRBJ2-5,CASRRGGNKETQYF,TGTGCCAGCAGACGAGGAGGTAATAAAGAGACCCAGTACTTC
TRBV28,.,few,TRBJ2-7,CASSGRQWANDYEQYF,TGTGCCAGCAGTGGGAGGCAGTGGGCGAATGACTACGAGCAGTACTTC